Included here is one T cell receptor (beta chain) sequence, with context. Its target is unknown. Assay: immunoSEQ multiplex PCR; the TCRdb copy retains only in-frame clones and omits some. The data show 24,000 or so clones, with 75% to 95% seen just once and approximately 0.53% held by the top ten. This sample stems from a study of PD-1 blockade in classical Hodgkin lymphoma. Overall study results and limits: Reports indicated that newly diagnosed patients had lower baseline TCR diversity than healthy donors did.

Time point meaning: newly diagnosed, previously untreated cHL patient sample. CD4+ T cells were purified from thawed PBMCs by negative selection. After removal of 4 bases from V and 7 bases from J, the junction contained 9 bases not matched to a gene. This CDR3 region has 15 residues. Germline V gene lookup returns CDR1 SGHRS and CDR2 YFSETQ. The J gene is TRBJ1-4, the V gene TRBV5-1, with 8 nucleotides matching TRBD1. The sequence came from a human donor with classical Hodgkin lymphoma. Material for sequencing was CD4+ T cells from blood. CDR3 protein: CASSSRQGPGEKLFF. CDR3 sequence (DNA): TGCGCCAGCAGCAGTAGACAGGGGCCCGGTGAAAAACTGTTTTTT.